The 19 T cell receptor beta chains reported below all come from one sample, sequenced in a study of blood T cells in healthy people across ages. The second PCR ran 7 to 11 cycles with a sample-barcoded 5' primer and J-beta primers. One entry per CDR3 protein, called by TCRdb with MiXCR from the 5' RACE reads. Among about 650,000 distinct CDR3 sequences listed, over 40% were seen once. The source material was blood. These receptors all stem from a woman aged 80 or over in good health.

The chain combines TRBV20-1 with TRBJ1-2; no definite D call. The germline CDR1 and CDR2 sequences are DFQATT and SNEGSKA (reference sequence). This CDR3 has 11 residues. V was cut by 6 bases and J by 5 bases, with 10 bases left in between. CDR3 in DNA: TGCAGTGCACAAGACGGGTATGGCTACACCTTC. Protein sequence: CSAQDGYGYTF.

As concerns this clonotype: This may arise from a read error, as a much more abundant clone is one base away. This chain links TRBV28 with TRBJ2-3; D is unclear. Germline CDR1 and CDR2: MDHEN and SYDVKM. V lost 4 bases and J lost 1, with 9 bases in between. CDR3 length equals 14 residues. The CDR3 DNA is TGTGCCAGCAGTTCCCTGGGCCGCACAGATACGCAGTATTTT. Amino acids: CASSSLGRTDTQYF.

This clonotype was detected many times. V is TRBV6-2 or TRBV6-3 and J is TRBJ2-3, with D possibly matching TRBD1 (5 bases). This CDR3 region has 17 residues. The V end lost 4 bases, the J end lost 7 bases, and 24 bases lay between the germline ends. Germline V gives CDR1 MNHEY, CDR2 SVGEGT. CDR3 loop: CASSFPGQLPNDHTQYF. The DNA for the CDR3 is TGTGCCAGCAGTTTCCCCGGACAACTACCAAATGATCATACGCAGTATTTT.

This clonotype appeared a few times. Compared with germline, one end of the junction differs, possibly owing to a read error. The chain employs TRBV27 and TRBJ2-7, with D possibly TRBD2 on 6 matching bases. The CDR3 loop spans 13 amino acids. The V gene's germline CDR1 is MNHEY and CDR2 SMNVEV (reference sequence). CDR3 residues: CASSVSQGGEQYF. The CDR3, as DNA: TGTGCCAGCAGTGTATCCCAGGGAGGCGAGCAGTACTTC.

The sample holds a few counts of this clonotype. Here the CDR3 reads CASSPLTASGANVLTF. The CDR3 DNA is TGTGCCAGCAGTCCCCTTACGGCCTCTGGGGCCAACGTCCTGACTTTC. This chain connects TRBV27 to TRBJ2-6; unclear D gene. The CDR3 runs to 16 residues. Trimming took off 5 bases at V and 0 bases at J, with 11 bases between the two ends. Germline V gene lookup returns CDR1 MNHEY and CDR2 SMNVEV (reference sequence).

This clonotype has a handful of counts. V usage is TRBV18 and J usage is TRBJ2-7, with D tentatively TRBD1 (5 bases). Germline CDR1 and CDR2: KGHSH and LQKENI. The CDR3 runs to 12 residues. Trimming took off 3 bases at V and 7 bases at J, with 10 bases between the two ends. The CDR3 DNA is TGTGCCAGCTCACCTCAGGGTATAGAGCAGTACTTC. Its protein product is CASSPQGIEQYF. Full variable domain (missing parts from reference TRBV18 and TRBJ2-7): NAGVMQNPRHLVRRRGQEARLRCSPMKGHSHVYWYRQLPEEGLKFMVYLQKENIIDESGMPKERFSAEFPKEGPSILRIQQVVRGDSAAYFCASSPQGIEQYFGPGTRLTVT.

This clonotype was counted between two and nine times. CDR3 in DNA: TGTGCCACCAGTGACGCCACTGAAGCTTTCTTT. The encoded protein is CATSDATEAFF. The rearrangement links TRBV24-1 to TRBJ1-1, with D unresolved. Germline V gene data show CDR1 as KGHDR and CDR2 as SFDVKD. Trimming took 4 bases from V and 4 from J, leaving 3 bases between them. The CDR3 length is 11 residues.

V and J are TRBV5-1 and TRBJ1-1; possible D gene TRBD1, 5 bases. The CDR3 totals 18 residues. The germline gives CDR1 SGHRS, CDR2 YFSETQ. V was shortened by 0 bases and J by 0 bases, with 18 bases between the two germline ends. CDR3 sequence: CASSLGGLNLTLNTEAFF. Written as DNA, the CDR3 is TGCGCCAGCAGCTTGGGGGGCCTCAACCTCACATTGAACACTGAAGCTTTCTTT.

The chain uses TRBV24-1 and TRBJ2-3; TRBD2 agrees at 12 bases. The CDR3 length is 18 residues. With V trimmed by 1 base and J by 3 bases, 7 bases remained unmatched. The germline gives CDR1 KGHDR, CDR2 SFDVKD. CDR3 loop: CATSDFRRLAGVTDTQYF. DNA of the CDR3: TGTGCCACCAGTGATTTCCGGCGACTAGCGGGAGTGACAGATACGCAGTATTTT.

This clonotype was picked up many times. The CDR3 DNA sequence: TGCAGCGTTGGCAGGTTTTCTAACAATGAGCAGTTCTTC. Amino acids: CSVGRFSNNEQFF. The chain links TRBV29-1 to TRBJ2-1; D remains ambiguous. The V end lost 4 bases, the J end lost 5 bases, and 12 bases lay between the germline ends. The germline gives CDR1 SQVTM, CDR2 ANQGSEA. This CDR3 comprises 13 residues.

In this sample, this clonotype turned up many times. This chain uses TRBV5-5 with TRBJ2-3; the D gene is possibly TRBD2 (6 bases). CDR3 length equals 15 residues. Trimming stripped 1 base from V and 1 base from J, with 10 bases between. Germline CDR1 SGHKS, CDR2 YYEKEE (reference sequence). Here the CDR3 reads CASSLTPGGTDTQYF. The CDR3 nucleotides read TGTGCCAGCAGCTTGACTCCGGGAGGCACAGATACGCAGTATTTT.

The chain joins TRBV20-1 to TRBJ2-1, with a possible D match to TRBD1 (6 bases). The CDR3 is 15 residues long. Germline values: CDR1 DFQATT, CDR2 SNEGSKA (reference sequence). V lost 5 bases and J lost 0, with 14 bases in between. DNA for the CDR3: TGCAGTGCTGACTCAGGGGCTAGCTCCTACAATGAGCAGTTCTTC. Protein: CSADSGASSYNEQFF.

The count of this clonotype is one. The chain links TRBV29-1 to TRBJ2-1, with D unresolved. Trimming left V 1 base short and J 7 bases short, with 17 bases between. The CDR3 is made up of 15 amino acids. Germline lookup yields CDR1 SQVTM and CDR2 ANQGSEA. The CDR3 sequence: CSVEGVFRYNNEQFF. The CDR3 DNA is TGCAGCGTTGAAGGGGTTTTTAGGTACAATAATGAGCAGTTCTTC.

The rearrangement joins TRBV12-3 or TRBV12-4 to TRBJ2-6, with unresolved D. The CDR3 runs to 16 residues. The V end lost 3 bases, the J end lost 5 bases, and 14 bases lay between the germline ends. The CDR3 DNA sequence: TGTGCCAGCAGTTTCGGCCTAAAGGCTTGGGCCAACGTCCTGACTTTC. Amino acid sequence: CASSFGLKAWANVLTF.

This clonotype turned up a few times. A much bigger clone sits one base away, suggesting this may be a read error. V usage is TRBV20-1 and J usage is TRBJ2-1, with 9 bases matching TRBD2. The J call is doubtful: the DNA matches TRBJ2-7 better. Germline-derived CDR1 and CDR2 are DFQATT and SNEGSKA (reference sequence). The CDR3 extends over 13 amino acids. The CDR3 spells CSARLAAYNEQYF. The DNA of the CDR3 is TGCAGTGCCAGACTAGCGGCATACAATGAGCAGTACTTC.

This rearrangement joins TRBV7-2 to TRBJ2-1, with 14 bases that match TRBD2. The CDR3 has 14 amino acids. The germline gives CDR1 SGHTA, CDR2 FQGNSA. The junction had 6 bases not matched to a gene; V was cut back by 5 bases and J by 12 bases. CDR3 bases: TGTGCCAGCAGCCTCGGGACTAGCGGGAGCCGGCAGTTCTTC. It is translated as CASSLGTSGSRQFF.

This clonotype was seen ten or more times. The genes are TRBV24-1 and TRBJ1-5; 7 bases are a match to TRBD1. Germline-derived CDR1 and CDR2 are KGHDR and SFDVKD. The CDR3 contains 13 residues. Unmatched junction bases numbered 8, after V lost 10 bases and J lost 6 bases. The CDR3 nucleotides are TGTGCCACGAGCGACAGGGTGGCTCAGCCCCAGCATTTT. It encodes CATSDRVAQPQHF.

Ten or more counts support this clonotype. CDR3 DNA sequence: TGTGCTAGCGTTTCGGACGGGGGCTATGAGCAGTTCTTC. It translates to CASVSDGGYEQFF. This chain joins TRBV27 and TRBJ2-1; D tentatively fits TRBD1 or TRBD2 (6 bases each). The CDR3 covers 13 residues. The germline V gene encodes CDR1 MNHEY and CDR2 SMNVEV (reference sequence).

About this clonotype: A much larger clonotype is one base distant, so this may be a read error. The chain links TRBV20-1 to TRBJ2-4; the match to TRBD1 covers 7 bases. This CDR3 is 16 amino acids long. The germline CDR1 and CDR2 sequences are DFQATT and SNEGSKA (reference sequence). J was trimmed by 0 bases and V by 6 bases; bases with no gene match: 11. CDR3 in amino acids: CSARQGNSLAKNIQYF. CDR3 DNA sequence: TGCAGTGCAAGACAGGGTAACAGCTTAGCCAAAAACATTCAGTACTTC.